The 18 T cell receptor beta chains listed next were all sequenced from one sample in a study of T cell responses to AZD1222 COVID-19 vaccine. TCRdb keeps only in-frame clones here, not all; method: immunoSEQ multiplex PCR. The sample has around 140,000 clones, 88% seen once; the top ten hold approximately 5.1%. Sample: peripheral blood, taken 28 days after the second dose of the MenACWY control vaccine. These receptors were collected from an adult who received the MenACWY meningococcal vaccine as a control.

The chain couples TRBV28 to TRBJ1-1, with a possible D match to TRBD1 (6 bases). Deletions cut 5 bases from V and 4 bases from J, with 17 bases between. CDR1 is MDHEN and CDR2 is SYDVKM in the germline V gene. The CDR3 totals 15 residues. This chain's CDR3 is CASSLRGGAPTEAFF. The CDR3, as DNA: TGTGCCAGCAGTCTCCGGGGGGGGGCGCCCACTGAAGCTTTCTTT. Filled out from reference TRBV28 and TRBJ1-1, the complete variable domain reads DVKVTQSSRYLVKRTGEKVFLECVQDMDHENMFWYRQDPGLGLRLIYFSYDVKMKEKGDIPEGYSVSREKKERFSLILESASTNQTSMYLCASSLRGGAPTEAFFGQGTRLTVV.

CDR3 amino acids: CASSYRGGTEAFF. The CDR3 bases are TGTGCCAGCAGTTACAGGGGAGGGACTGAAGCTTTCTTT. The chain joins TRBV6-5 to TRBJ1-1; possible D gene TRBD1, 5 bases. V lost 2 bases to trimming and J lost 5 bases, with 9 bases between them. The CDR3 runs 13 residues. Germline-derived CDR1 and CDR2 are MNHEY and SVGAGI.

The chain couples TRBV27 to TRBJ2-7; 8 bases align to TRBD2. With V trimmed by 5 bases and J by 0 bases, 15 bases remained unmatched. Looked up from germline, CDR1 is MNHEY and CDR2 is SMNVEV (reference sequence). The CDR3 consists of 18 residues. CDR3 amino acids: CASSREGGSATFSYEQYF. The CDR3 DNA follows: TGTGCCAGCAGTCGGGAGGGAGGCAGCGCGACCTTCTCCTACGAGCAGTACTTC.

This rearrangement joins TRBV11-2 to TRBJ1-5; D not resolved. This CDR3 contains 12 residues. Looked up from germline, CDR1 is SGHAT and CDR2 is FQNNGV. Trimming left V 1 base short and J 6 bases short, with 4 bases between. The CDR3 DNA is TGTGCCAGCAGCTTAGCGACTCAGCCCCAGCATTTT. Translating it yields CASSLATQPQHF.

Only a few counts were recorded for this clone. The rearrangement joins TRBV6-5 to TRBJ1-6; D gene ambiguous. Germline CDR1 MNHEY, CDR2 SVGAGI. V gave up 5 bases and J gave up 7 bases, with 15 bases separating them. This CDR3 has 15 residues. CDR3 nucleotides: TGTGCCAGCAGTCTATCACGGTCCTTCAATTCACCCCTCCACTTT. Translating gives CASSLSRSFNSPLHF.

The CDR3, as DNA: TGTGCCAGCAGTTACTCGATCAGGGTTGGCACCGGGGAGCTGTTTTTT. It translates to CASSYSIRVGTGELFF. This chain uses TRBV6-5 with TRBJ2-2; D may be TRBD1 (5 bases). This CDR3 contains 16 residues. The V gene's germline CDR1 is MNHEY and CDR2 SVGAGI. Trimming shortened V by 0 bases and J by 4 bases, and 12 bases separated the two germline ends.

This sequence joins TRBV29-1 and TRBJ1-2; D gene unclear. V was shortened by 0 bases and J by 7 bases, with 15 bases between the two germline ends. The germline gives CDR1 SQVTM, CDR2 ANQGSEA. The CDR3 sequence is 14 residues long. CDR3 bases: TGCAGCGTTGAAGATCCATGGGGAGTCGGTGGCTACACCTTC. Translating gives CSVEDPWGVGGYTF.

The chain links TRBV11-3 to TRBJ2-1; D gene unclear. From germline, CDR1 is SGHNT and CDR2 YENEEA. CDR3 size: 13 residues. The germline V and J ends were trimmed by 2 bases and 7 bases, with 9 bases remaining between them. The CDR3 sequence: CASSLYSENEQFF. The CDR3 DNA sequence: TGTGCCAGCAGCTTATATTCGGAAAATGAGCAGTTCTTC. The variable domain in full, completed from reference TRBV11-3 and TRBJ2-1, reads EAGVVQSPRYKIIEKKQPVAFWCNPISGHNTLYWYLQNLGQGPELLIRYENEEAVDDSQLPKDRFSAERLKGVDSTLKIQPAELGDSAVYLCASSLYSENEQFFGPGTRLTVL.

This chain connects TRBV4-1 to TRBJ2-7; 7 bases are a match to TRBD2. V lost 1 base to trimming and J lost 6 bases; unmatched junction nucleotides: 3. This CDR3 comprises 13 residues. Germline-derived CDR1 and CDR2 are MGHRA and YSYEKL. The CDR3 DNA reads as TGCGCCAGCAGCCAAGGGGAGGGGCGCGAGCAGTACTTC. Translated, it gives CASSQGEGREQYF.

J is TRBJ1-4 and V is TRBV14, with 10 bases aligning to TRBD1. J gave up 8 bases and V 4 bases, and 7 bases lay outside the gene matches. CDR1 is SGHDN and CDR2 is FVKESK in the germline V gene. CDR3 length: 15 amino acids. CDR3 sequence reads: CASSLTGGAGEKLFF. For the CDR3, the DNA is TGTGCCAGCAGCCTGACAGGGGGCGCGGGAGAAAAACTGTTTTTT.

This sequence joins TRBV6-1 and TRBJ2-1; 14 nucleotides agree with TRBD2. This CDR3 has 18 amino acids. The trim removed 3 bases at V and 6 bases at J, leaving 10 bases unmatched. Germline V gene lookup returns CDR1 MNHNS and CDR2 SASEGT. CDR3 protein: CASSEGLAGAGGPNEQFF. CDR3 in DNA: TGTGCCAGCAGTGAGGGACTAGCGGGAGCGGGGGGTCCCAATGAGCAGTTCTTC.

The chain couples TRBV6-5 to TRBJ2-3, with 10 bases that match TRBD2. Germline loops: CDR1 MNHEY, CDR2 SVGAGI. V gave up 5 bases and J gave up 8 bases; unmatched junction bases: 10. The CDR3 runs 15 residues. CDR3 amino acids: CASSPNGAGGLTQYF. The CDR3 nucleotides are TGTGCCAGCAGTCCAAATGGAGCGGGGGGGCTTACGCAGTATTTT.

The chain's CDR3 is CASSLGGATQYF. The CDR3 region has the DNA TGTGCCAGCAGCTTAGGGGGGGCTACGCAGTATTTT. The chain carries TRBV7-9 and TRBJ2-3; D may correspond to TRBD1 or TRBD2 (6 bases each). Germline V CDR1 and CDR2: SEHNR, FQNEAQ (reference sequence). This CDR3 is built from 12 residues. Trimming shortened V by 1 base and J by 8 bases, and 7 bases separated the two germline ends.

The CDR3 sequence is CASKSEGRTNTEAFF. In DNA, the CDR3 is TGTGCCAGCAAGTCCGAAGGACGGACGAACACTGAAGCTTTCTTT. The rearrangement joins TRBV6-4 to TRBJ1-1; D is unresolved. Germline CDR1 and CDR2: MRHNA and SNTAGT. V lost 7 bases to trimming and J lost 1 base, with 16 bases between them. The CDR3 sequence is 15 residues long.

V and J are TRBV7-2 and TRBJ2-7, with 7 positions matching TRBD1. The CDR3 spans 13 residues. Germline assignment: CDR1 SGHTA and CDR2 FQGNSA. Trimming cost V 5 bases and J 5 bases; bases outside gene matches: 6. The CDR3 loop is CASSLRQGDEQYF. Written as DNA, the CDR3 is TGTGCCAGCAGCCTTAGACAGGGCGACGAGCAGTACTTC.

J is TRBJ2-1 and V is TRBV27, with D unclear. Germline V gene sequence: CDR1 MNHEY, CDR2 SMNVEV (reference sequence). Deletions cut 0 bases from V and 3 bases from J, with 9 bases between. The CDR3 is 15 amino acids. CDR3 in amino acids: CASSLSVGLYNEQFF. As DNA, the CDR3 is TGTGCCAGCAGTTTATCGGTCGGTCTCTACAATGAGCAGTTCTTC.

The CDR3 region is CASSMGRGNGYTF. The CDR3 bases are TGTGCCAGTAGTATGGGCAGGGGAAATGGCTACACCTTC. The genes are TRBV19 and TRBJ1-2, with D tentatively TRBD1 (6 bases). The CDR3 runs 13 residues. Germline V gene sequence: CDR1 LNHDA, CDR2 SQIVND (reference sequence). V was cut by 3 bases and J by 6 bases, with 11 bases left in between.

This clone was found a few times. The genes are TRBV5-4 and TRBJ2-1; the match to TRBD2 covers 12 bases. The germline gives CDR1 SGHNT, CDR2 YYREEE (reference sequence). The CDR3 is made up of 16 amino acids. J was trimmed by 0 bases and V by 4 bases; bases with no gene match: 2. The CDR3 loop is CASSATSGSSYNEQFF. The CDR3 DNA follows: TGTGCCAGCAGCGCGACTAGCGGGAGCTCCTACAATGAGCAGTTCTTC.